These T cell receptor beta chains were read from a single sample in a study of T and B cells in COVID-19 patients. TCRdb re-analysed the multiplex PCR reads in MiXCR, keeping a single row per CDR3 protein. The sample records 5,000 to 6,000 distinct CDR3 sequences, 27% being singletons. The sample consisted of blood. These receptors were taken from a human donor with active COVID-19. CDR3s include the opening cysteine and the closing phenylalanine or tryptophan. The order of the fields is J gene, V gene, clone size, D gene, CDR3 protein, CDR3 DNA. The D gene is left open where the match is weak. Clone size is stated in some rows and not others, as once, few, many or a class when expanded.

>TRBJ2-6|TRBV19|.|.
CASTAPGANVLTF
TGTGCCAGTACAGCCCCTGGGGCCAACGTCCTGACTTTC
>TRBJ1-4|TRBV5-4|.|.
CASSKDEKLFF
TGTGCCAGCAGCAAAGATGAAAAACTGTTTTTT
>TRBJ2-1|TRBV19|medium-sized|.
CASSILTSDNEQFF
TGTGCCAGTAGTATTTTGACCTCCGACAATGAGCAGTTCTTC
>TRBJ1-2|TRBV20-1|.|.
CSPSDGNIYGYTF
TGCAGTCCTTCTGACGGGAACATTTATGGCTACACCTTC
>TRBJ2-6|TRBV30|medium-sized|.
CAWSQGSGANVLTF
TGTGCCTGGAGCCAGGGGTCTGGGGCCAACGTCCTGACTTTC
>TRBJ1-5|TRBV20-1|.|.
CSARQPNQPQHF
TGCAGTGCTAGACAGCCCAATCAGCCCCAGCATTTT
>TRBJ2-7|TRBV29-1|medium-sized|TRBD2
CSVESGTLSSYEQYF
TGCAGCGTTGAAAGCGGGACCCTGAGCTCCTACGAGCAGTACTTC
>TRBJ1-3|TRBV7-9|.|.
CASSLNGGPGSGNTIYF
TGTGCCAGCAGCTTAAACGGGGGGCCCGGCTCTGGAAACACCATATATTTT
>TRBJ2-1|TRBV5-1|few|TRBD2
CASSSVVVAGVNEQFF
TGCGCCAGCAGCTCCGTTGTGGTAGCGGGAGTGAATGAGCAGTTCTTC
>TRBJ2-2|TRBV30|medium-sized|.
CAWKGQATGELFF
TGTGCCTGGAAAGGGCAGGCCACCGGGGAGCTGTTTTTT
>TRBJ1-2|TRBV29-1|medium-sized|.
CSVDGSYGYTF
TGCAGCGTAGATGGTAGCTATGGCTACACCTTC
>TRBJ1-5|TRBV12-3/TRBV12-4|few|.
CASSLKEQNQPQHF
TGTGCCAGCAGTTTGAAGGAACAGAATCAGCCCCAGCATTTT
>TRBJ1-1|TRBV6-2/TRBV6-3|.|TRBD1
CASRSPPQQGFNTEAFF
TGTGCCAGCAGATCACCCCCCCAACAGGGGTTCAACACTGAAGCTTTCTTT
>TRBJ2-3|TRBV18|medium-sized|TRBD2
CASSPGAGAVTDTQYF
TGTGCCAGCTCACCAGGAGCGGGGGCTGTCACAGATACGCAGTATTTT
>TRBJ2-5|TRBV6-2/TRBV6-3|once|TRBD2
CASSQTASGKAETQYF
TGTGCCAGCAGCCAAACGGCTAGCGGGAAAGCGGAGACCCAGTACTTC
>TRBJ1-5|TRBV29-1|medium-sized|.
CSVAKGSSNQPQHF
TGCAGCGTTGCCAAGGGGTCAAGCAATCAGCCCCAGCATTTT
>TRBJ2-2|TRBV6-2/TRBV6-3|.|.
CASSYSGYLEGFGELFF
TGTGCCAGCAGTTACTCGGGCTATCTAGAGGGCTTTGGGGAGCTGTTTTTT
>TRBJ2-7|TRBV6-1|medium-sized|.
CASSEWGGRHPYEQYF
TGTGCCAGCAGTGAATGGGGGGGGCGGCACCCCTACGAGCAGTACTTC
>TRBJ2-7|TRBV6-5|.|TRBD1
CASRRGQGGWGAIF
TGTGCCAGCAGACGAGGACAGGGGGGATGGGGGGCTATCTTC
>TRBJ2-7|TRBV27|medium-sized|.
CASSLSANSYEQYF
TGTGCCAGCAGTTTATCGGCAAACTCCTACGAGCAGTACTTC
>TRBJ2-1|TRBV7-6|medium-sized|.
CASSLWGVYNEQFF
TGTGCCAGCAGCTTATGGGGGGTCTACAATGAGCAGTTCTTC
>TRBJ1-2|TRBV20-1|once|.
CSASRQPLKNGYTF
TGCAGTGCTAGTCGGCAGCCCCTTAAGAATGGCTACACCTTC
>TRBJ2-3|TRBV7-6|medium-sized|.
CASSLEGFGPEDTQYF
TGTGCCAGCAGCTTAGAGGGCTTCGGTCCCGAAGATACGCAGTATTTT
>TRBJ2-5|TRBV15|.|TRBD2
CATSRFGTSEQETQYF
TGTGCCACCAGCAGGTTCGGGACTAGCGAGCAAGAGACCCAGTACTTC
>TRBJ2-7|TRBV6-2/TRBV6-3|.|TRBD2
CASSYRFSGDSYEQYF
TGTGCCAGCAGTTATCGTTTTAGCGGGGACTCCTACGAGCAGTACTTC
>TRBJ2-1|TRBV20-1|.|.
CSARDGEKDYNEQFF
TGCAGTGCTAGAGATGGCGAGAAAGATTACAATGAGCAGTTCTTC
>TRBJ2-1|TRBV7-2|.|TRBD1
CASNPWRTGKGPRDEKFF
TGTGCCAGCAACCCGTGGCGGACAGGGAAGGGGCCAAGGGATGAGAAGTTCTTC
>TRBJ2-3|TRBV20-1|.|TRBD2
CSAGTSGRVGDTQYF
TGCAGTGCAGGGACTAGCGGGAGGGTTGGGGATACGCAGTATTTT
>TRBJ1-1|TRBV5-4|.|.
CASSSYPGRTEAFF
TGTGCCAGCAGCTCCTATCCGGGGCGGACTGAAGCTTTCTTT
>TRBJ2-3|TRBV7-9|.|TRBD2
CASSPGTSGSADTQYF
TGTGCCAGCAGCCCGGGGACTAGCGGGAGCGCAGATACGCAGTATTTT
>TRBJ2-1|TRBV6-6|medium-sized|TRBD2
CASSPTTSGEYNEQFF
TGTGCCAGCAGTCCAACGACTAGCGGGGAGTACAATGAGCAGTTCTTC
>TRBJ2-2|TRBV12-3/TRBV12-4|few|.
CASSSSLGTGELFF
TGTGCCAGCAGTTCGAGTCTGGGGACCGGGGAGCTGTTTTTT
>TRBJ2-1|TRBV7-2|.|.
CASSLDLAVRFEQFF
TGTGCCAGCAGCTTAGATCTAGCAGTTAGGTTTGAGCAGTTCTTC
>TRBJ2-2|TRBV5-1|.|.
CASRVQGSNTGELFF
TGCGCCAGCAGAGTCCAGGGATCGAACACCGGGGAGCTGTTTTTT
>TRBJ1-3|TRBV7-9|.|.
CASSLPTVGNTIYF
TGTGCCAGCAGCTTGCCTACAGTTGGAAACACCATATATTTT
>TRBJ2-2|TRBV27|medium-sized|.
CASFKFPTGELFF
TGTGCCAGTTTCAAGTTCCCCACCGGGGAGCTGTTTTTT
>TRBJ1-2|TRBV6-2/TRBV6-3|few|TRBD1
CASRAGGANYGYTF
TGTGCCAGCAGGGCAGGGGGAGCTAACTATGGCTACACCTTC
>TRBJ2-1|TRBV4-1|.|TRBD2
CASSQDRLAGVGEQFF
TGCGCCAGCAGCCAAGACAGACTAGCGGGAGTGGGTGAGCAGTTCTTC